This TCR beta chain came from a study of breast tumors, draining lymph nodes, adjacent tissues. Study findings and constraints: Tumor TCR diversity was below lymph nodes but above nontumor tissue. Tumor T cell lymph node origin was a supported hypothesis, not proven. Compared with basal-like, luminal-like tumors shared significantly more repertoire with nontumor tissue. The data were judged consistent with most tumor T cells coming from lymph node and expanding in tumor.

This clonotype was detected ten times or more. Its target is unknown. TCRdb recomputed calls from the multiplex PCR reads with MiXCR, one row per CDR3 protein. Seen here are 50,000 to 75,000 distinct CDR3 sequences, less than 60% observed once, and the top ten hold roughly 19%. Germline V gene data show CDR1 as KGHSH and CDR2 as LQKENI. The CDR3 runs to 15 residues. The ends were cut back, 3 bases at V and 5 bases at J, with 13 bases in the middle. This chain connects TRBV18 to TRBJ2-2; tentatively, D is TRBD1 (5 bases). The sample comprised breast tumor tissue. The sequence was obtained from a female donor with breast cancer. Some clones in this sample may be carry-over from other donors' samples. This chain's CDR3 is CASSPNSQGTGELFF. CDR3 coding DNA: TGTGCCAGCTCACCTAATAGTCAGGGAACCGGGGAGCTGTTTTTT. The entire variable domain, with the rest obtained from reference TRBV18 and TRBJ2-2, is as follows: NAGVMQNPRHLVRRRGQEARLRCSPMKGHSHVYWYRQLPEEGLKFMVYLQKENIIDESGMPKERFSAEFPKEGPSILRIQQVVRGDSAAYFCASSPNSQGTGELFFGEGSRLTVL.